The 18 T cell receptor beta chains given below trace back to one sample, sequenced in a study of regulatory T cells in long-lasting Graves disease. Time point meaning: newly diagnosed GD, antithyroid drugs for less than 3 months. RNA from PBMCs was the source of the TCR library. Library construction for TCR beta used iRepertoire HTBI primers and Arm-PCR of CDR3 regions. TCRdb used MiXCR to reprocess the multiplex PCR reads, holding one entry per CDR3 protein. The repertoire holds a few hundred thousand distinct CDR3 sequences, with around 17% as singletons. The sample also formed part of further work on T cells in Graves' hyperthyroidism and ophthalmopathy.

Sequenced material: peripheral blood mononuclear cells (PBMCs), taken at new diagnosis, from a patient treated with antithyroid drugs. These receptors were taken from a man between 40 and 49 years old with Graves disease.

The CDR3 nucleotides read TGCGCCAGCAGTAAACCCGGGTCCTGGTATCTGGCTTTCTTT. Translation gives CASSKPGSWYLAFF. The chain employs TRBV10-2 and TRBJ1-1; D is unresolved. V lost 5 bases to trimming and J lost 11 bases, with 21 bases between them. The germline V gene encodes CDR1 WSHSY and CDR2 SAAADI. CDR3 size: 14 residues.

The table lists this clonotype with many counts. The chain joins TRBV30 to TRBJ2-5; D tentatively reads TRBD1 or TRBD2 (5 bases each). Germline loops: CDR1 GTSNPN, CDR2 SVGIG (reference sequence). V was cut by 1 base and J by 7 bases, with 13 bases left in between. There are 13 residues in the CDR3. This CDR3 is CAWSGTGTRTQYF. The CDR3 nucleotides are TGTGCCTGGAGTGGAACGGGGACGCGGACCCAGTACTTC.

This clonotype was counted ten times or more. This chain connects TRBV30 to TRBJ1-5; 10 bases are a match to TRBD1. The CDR3 runs to 12 residues. The germline CDR1 and CDR2 sequences are GTSNPN and SVGIG (reference sequence). The junction had 5 bases not matched to a gene; V was cut back by 4 bases and J by 11 bases. The CDR3 sequence: CAWTKTGGTQHF. DNA for the CDR3: TGTGCCTGGACCAAGACAGGGGGCACCCAGCATTTT.

This clonotype was detected ten times or more. The chain is built from TRBV10-2 and TRBJ1-3; a possible D gene is TRBD1 (6 bases). The germline V gene has CDR1 WSHSY and CDR2 SAAADI. The CDR3 contains 16 residues. V gave up 3 bases and J gave up 4 bases, with 16 bases separating them. The CDR3 coding sequence is TGCGCCAGCAGTGACAACGGAGGGGGAAGCGGAAACACCATATATTTT. Amino acids: CASSDNGGGSGNTIYF.

This clonotype was counted many times. The gene calls are TRBV7-9 and TRBJ2-1, with D unclear. Deletions cut 1 base from V and 4 bases from J, with 11 bases between. The CDR3 loop spans 15 amino acids. The germline V gene encodes CDR1 SEHNR and CDR2 FQNEAQ (reference sequence). This CDR3 reads CASSLGGSAYNEQFF. In DNA, the CDR3 is TGTGCCAGCAGCTTAGGGGGATCGGCGTACAATGAGCAGTTCTTC.

This clonotype has at least ten counts. V and J are TRBV6-1 and TRBJ1-6; the D is unclear. The CDR3 is made up of 13 amino acids. Per germline, CDR1 MNHNS and CDR2 SASEGT. The V end was cut by 7 bases, the J end by 10 bases, with 14 bases between. The CDR3 sequence: CASNGPISSPLHF. CDR3 in DNA: TGTGCCAGCAACGGGCCCATCAGCTCACCCCTCCACTTT.

The CDR3: CASSLYVYEQFF. The CDR3 coding sequence is TGTGCCAGCAGCTTGTACGTGTATGAGCAGTTCTTC. The chain couples TRBV5-6 to TRBJ2-1; no clear D gene. V was cut by 1 base and J by 8 bases, with 7 bases left in between. From germline, CDR1 is SGHDT and CDR2 YYEEEE. The CDR3 has 12 residues.

This clonotype was recorded a few times. This rearrangement joins TRBV28 to TRBJ1-4; D is unresolved. This CDR3 region has 14 residues. The V gene lost 4 bases and the J gene lost 0 bases, with 6 bases spanning the gap. CDR1 is MDHEN and CDR2 is SYDVKM in the germline V gene. CDR3 DNA sequence: TGTGCCAGCAGTTCGCCAGCAACTAATGAAAAACTGTTTTTT. It is translated as CASSSPATNEKLFF.

This clonotype was seen only a few times. An end of the junction differs from the germline gene, which may be a read error. V usage is TRBV28 and J usage is TRBJ2-1; weak D call: TRBD1 (8 bases). This CDR3 is 12 amino acids long. The germline gives CDR1 MDHEN, CDR2 SYDVKM. CDR3 sequence: CASNRGGNERFF. As DNA, the CDR3 is TGTGCCAGCAACAGGGGGGGGAATGAGCGGTTCTTC. The full variable domain, its missing parts supplied by reference TRBV28 and TRBJ2-1, is DVKVTQSSRYLVKRTGEKVFLECVQDMDHENMFWYRQDPGLGLRLIYFSYDVKMKEKGDIPEGYSVSREKKERFSLILESASTNQTSMYLCASNRGGNERFFGPGTRLTVL.

This clonotype appeared many times. This may arise from a read error, as a much more abundant clone is one base away. The J gene is TRBJ1-1, the V gene TRBV11-2; D gene unclear. Trimming removed 5 bases at V and 1 base at J, with 5 bases between. Germline loops: CDR1 SGHAT, CDR2 FQNNGV. The CDR3 consists of 12 residues. CDR3 sequence (DNA): TGTGCCAGCAGCCTCAAGAACACTGAAGCTTTCTTT. Protein product: CASSLKNTEAFF.

This chain uses TRBV7-9 with TRBJ2-2, with D hard to call. The CDR3 loop spans 13 amino acids. The germline CDR1 and CDR2 sequences are SEHNR and FQNEAQ (reference sequence). Between the trimmed V and J ends, which lost 1 base and 7 bases, there was a span of 7 bases. CDR3 sequence reads: CASSLGGNGELFF. The CDR3, as DNA: TGTGCCAGCAGCTTAGGAGGCAACGGGGAGCTGTTTTTT.

This clonotype occurred many times. CDR3 DNA: TGCGCCAGCAGGATAAACGGCCTGTATAGCAATCAGCCCCAGCATTTT. Amino acid sequence: CASRINGLYSNQPQHF. The chain is built from TRBV10-1 and TRBJ1-5; D uncertain. Trimming cost V 6 bases and J 0 bases, with 15 bases left between them. There are 16 residues in the CDR3. Per germline, CDR1 WNHNN and CDR2 SYGVQD (reference sequence).

This clonotype was detected ten times or more. The rearrangement uses TRBV28 and TRBJ2-4, with TRBD2 identical over 7 bases. With 6 bases clipped from V and 5 bases from J, the junction kept 4 bases outside the gene matches. This CDR3 comprises 13 residues. Germline CDR1 is MDHEN and CDR2 is SYDVKM. The DNA of the CDR3 is TGTGCCAGCAGCTCCAGCGGGGAAAACATTCAGTACTTC. Encoded protein: CASSSSGENIQYF. Full variable domain (missing parts from reference TRBV28 and TRBJ2-4): DVKVTQSSRYLVKRTGEKVFLECVQDMDHENMFWYRQDPGLGLRLIYFSYDVKMKEKGDIPEGYSVSREKKERFSLILESASTNQTSMYLCASSSSGENIQYFGAGTRLSVL.

Regarding this clonotype: A single base separates this from a much larger clone, so it may be a read error. This sequence joins TRBV7-9 and TRBJ2-5; D tentatively fits TRBD1 or TRBD2 (5 bases each). Per the germline V gene, CDR1 is SEHNR and CDR2 is FQNEAQ (reference sequence). CDR3 length equals 15 residues. CDR3 in amino acids: CAGSLALGELETQYF. CDR3 sequence (DNA): TGTGCCGGCAGCTTAGCGTTGGGGGAGTTGGAGACCCAGTACTTC.

This clonotype was seen many times. V usage is TRBV5-1 and J usage is TRBJ1-1, with D unclear. The CDR3 runs 15 residues. V was shortened by 0 bases and J by 0 bases, with 9 bases between the two germline ends. Germline CDR1 reads SGHRS; CDR2 reads YFSETQ. CDR3 amino acids: CASSLDYGMNTEAFF. CDR3 sequence (DNA): TGCGCCAGCAGCTTGGATTACGGAATGAACACTGAAGCTTTCTTT.

In this sample, this clonotype turned up a few times. The chain recombines TRBV20-1 with TRBJ1-4; maybe TRBD1 (6 bases). The CDR3 totals 14 residues. Trimming pared 5 bases from V and 4 bases from J, leaving 14 bases between. Germline V gene lookup returns CDR1 DFQATT and CDR2 SNEGSKA (reference sequence). As DNA, the CDR3 is TGCAGTGCTCTCAGGGGAAACAGTAATGAAAAACTGTTTTTT. Translating gives CSALRGNSNEKLFF.

This clonotype was seen a handful of times. The rearrangement uses TRBV12-3 or TRBV12-4 and TRBJ2-7; D might be TRBD1 or TRBD2, each matching 6 bases. Trimming took off 0 bases at V and 9 bases at J, with 15 bases between the two ends. This CDR3 is 14 amino acids long. The CDR3 DNA follows: TGTGCCAGCAGTTTAGCGGGGGCAGGGACTGGGCAGTACTTC. It specifies CASSLAGAGTGQYF.

This chain's CDR3 is CASSQPATGLGSPLHF. The CDR3 nucleotides read TGTGCCAGCAGCCAACCGGCGACAGGGCTGGGTTCACCCCTCCACTTT. V and J are TRBV11-2 and TRBJ1-6; 7 bases agree with TRBD1. In germline, CDR1 is SGHAT, CDR2 FQNNGV. V was pared by 5 bases and J by 9 bases, with 13 bases of the junction left unmatched. This CDR3 is built from 16 residues.